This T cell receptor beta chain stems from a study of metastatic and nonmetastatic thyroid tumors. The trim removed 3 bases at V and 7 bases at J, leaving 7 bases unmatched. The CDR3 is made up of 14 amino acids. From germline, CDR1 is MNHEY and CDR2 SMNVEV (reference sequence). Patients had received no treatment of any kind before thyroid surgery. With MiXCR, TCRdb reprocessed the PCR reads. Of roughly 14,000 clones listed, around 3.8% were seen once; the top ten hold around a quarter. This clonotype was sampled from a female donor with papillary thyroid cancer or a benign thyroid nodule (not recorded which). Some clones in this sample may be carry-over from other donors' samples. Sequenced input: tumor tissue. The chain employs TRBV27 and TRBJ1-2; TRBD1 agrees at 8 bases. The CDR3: CASSFGGTGVGYTF. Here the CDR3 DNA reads TGTGCCAGCAGTTTTGGGGGGACAGGTGTTGGCTACACCTTC.